These 21 T cell receptor beta chains were sequenced from one sample in a study of shared clonotypes between healthy human individuals. Naive CD8 cells were CD45RO-negative, positively selected for CCR7, excluding terminally differentiated effector memory CD45RA+ cells. The protocol was immunoSEQ multiplex PCR, while the TCRdb copy is restricted to in-frame clones and leaves out a portion. The sample shows about 1.9 million clones, just over 90% of them seen only once. Source material: naive CD8+ T cells from PBMCs. These receptors originate from a man between 18 and 29 years old in good health. Some clones in this sample may be carry-over from other donors' samples.

This sequence joins TRBV28 and TRBJ2-1; the match to TRBD2 covers 14 bases. The CDR3 has 15 amino acids. V was clipped by 3 bases and J by 14 bases; unmatched bases: 9. Germline V CDR1 and CDR2: MDHEN, SYDVKM. CDR3 in DNA: TGTGCCAGCAGTTTCAATCTTGGACTAGCGGGAGGAAAGTTCTTC. Translated: CASSFNLGLAGGKFF.

The chain is built from TRBV29-1 and TRBJ2-7; no clear D. CDR1 and CDR2 (germline): SQVTM, ANQGSEA. V lost 7 bases, J lost 6 bases, and 10 bases lay in between. The CDR3 contains 10 residues. The CDR3 bases are TGCAGCGCTCGTCGGAGCGAGCAGTACTTC. It encodes CSARRSEQYF.

The chain recombines TRBV29-1 with TRBJ2-1, with 7 bases matching TRBD2. The CDR3 consists of 14 residues. J gave up 4 bases and V 8 bases, and 11 bases lay outside the gene matches. Germline CDR1 SQVTM, CDR2 ANQGSEA. Here the CDR3 reads CSPTLLAAYNEQFF. The CDR3 bases are TGCAGCCCGACCCTGCTAGCGGCATACAATGAGCAGTTCTTC.

The chain carries TRBV7-9 and TRBJ2-5; D is possibly TRBD2 (6 bases). The CDR3 consists of 14 residues. CDR1 SEHNR and CDR2 FQNEAQ come from the germline V gene (reference sequence). V shed 1 base and J shed 5 bases, with 11 bases lying between them. The CDR3 DNA follows: TGTGCCAGCAGCTTAGTAGGCCTAGCGGAGACCCAGTACTTC. Its protein product is CASSLVGLAETQYF.

V and J are TRBV27 and TRBJ1-5; a possible D gene is TRBD1 (5 bases). CDR1 MNHEY and CDR2 SMNVEV come from the germline V gene (reference sequence). The CDR3 is 16 residues long. V shed 4 bases and J shed 3 bases, with 16 bases lying between them. The CDR3 protein is CASSSKTEIYNQPQHF. The CDR3, as DNA: TGTGCCAGCAGTTCCAAGACAGAAATATACAATCAGCCCCAGCATTTT.

Concerning this clone: The same CDR3 arises from other DNA sequences in this sample as well. The chain couples TRBV5-1 to TRBJ2-1; 14 bases are a match to TRBD2. CDR1 and CDR2 (germline): SGHRS, YFSETQ. There are 15 residues in the CDR3. Germline trimming cut 4 bases from V and 8 bases from J; bases unmatched to any gene: 5. The CDR3 loop reads CASSPGLAGDYEQFF. The DNA of the CDR3 is TGCGCCAGCAGCCCGGGACTAGCGGGAGACTATGAGCAGTTCTTC.

This chain uses TRBV29-1 with TRBJ1-1, with TRBD1 matching over 10 bases. The CDR3 length is 13 residues. J lost 7 bases, V lost 6 bases, and 8 bases had no gene match. Germline V gives CDR1 SQVTM, CDR2 ANQGSEA. The CDR3: CSVGTGDVGEAFF. CDR3 sequence (DNA): TGCAGCGTCGGGACAGGGGACGTCGGTGAAGCTTTCTTT. Based on the CDR3 plus reference TRBV29-1 and TRBJ1-1, the full variable domain is SAVISQKPSRDICQRGTSLTIQCQVDSQVTMMFWYRQQPGQSLTLIATANQGSEATYESGFVIDKFPISRPNLTFSTLTVSNMSPEDSSIYLCSVGTGDVGEAFFGQGTRLTVV.

Comments on this clone: This sample also contains other DNA sequences that code for the same CDR3. This rearrangement joins TRBV9 to TRBJ2-1; 11 bases are shared with TRBD2. Germline trimming cut 2 bases from V and 0 bases from J; bases unmatched to any gene: 1. The CDR3 sequence is 16 residues long. CDR1 is SGDLS and CDR2 is YYNGEE in the germline V gene. The CDR3 is CASSVSGRASYNEQFF. The CDR3 DNA reads TGTGCCAGCAGCGTTAGCGGGAGGGCCTCCTACAATGAGCAGTTCTTC.

The chain combines TRBV11-2 with TRBJ2-4; D possibly corresponds to TRBD2 (5 bases). This CDR3 has 15 residues. The V end lost 5 bases, the J end lost 5 bases, and 16 bases lay between the germline ends. CDR1 SGHAT and CDR2 FQNNGV come from the germline V gene. The CDR3 DNA reads TGTGCCAGCAGCGTACTAGTGTCACCTCAAAACATTCAGTACTTC. Translated: CASSVLVSPQNIQYF.

V usage is TRBV19 and J usage is TRBJ2-7; no definite D call. The CDR3 is made up of 12 amino acids. V lost 5 bases to trimming and J lost 4 bases, with 9 bases between them. The germline V gene has CDR1 LNHDA and CDR2 SQIVND (reference sequence). This chain's CDR3 is CASSPHQYEQYF. DNA for the CDR3: TGTGCCAGTAGTCCCCATCAGTACGAGCAGTACTTC. The whole variable domain, filled in from reference TRBV19 and TRBJ2-7, reads DGGITQSPKYLFRKEGQNVTLSCEQNLNHDAMYWYRQDPGQGLRLIYYSQIVNDFQKGDIAEGYSVSREKKESFPLTVTSAQKNPTAFYLCASSPHQYEQYFGPGTRLTVT.

DNA of the CDR3: TGTGCCAGCAGGGTGCCAGACCGGGACTTACGAAGGGATACGCAGTATTTT. As protein: CASRVPDRDLRRDTQYF. The V gene is TRBV2, the J gene TRBJ2-3; weak D call: TRBD2 (6 bases). The germline CDR1 and CDR2 sequences are SNHLY and FYNNEI. This CDR3 contains 17 residues. V dropped 6 bases and J dropped 6 bases, with 25 bases sitting between them.

The V gene is TRBV6-1, the J gene TRBJ2-7; tentative D call: TRBD1 (5 bases). The ends were cut back, 1 base at V and 3 bases at J, with 10 bases in the middle. The germline CDR1 and CDR2 sequences are MNHNS and SASEGT. CDR3 length equals 14 residues. CDR3 amino acids: CASSEVRQYYEQYF. The CDR3, as DNA: TGTGCCAGCAGTGAAGTTCGACAGTACTACGAGCAGTACTTC.

V and J are TRBV6-7 and TRBJ2-2; D unclear. TRBV6-7 is noted as an ORF with a role that remains uncertain. V was shortened by 0 bases and J by 1 base, with 12 bases between the two germline ends. This CDR3 comprises 17 residues. The CDR3 loop reads CASSYSTVELNTGELFF. For the CDR3, the DNA is TGTGCCAGCAGTTACTCGACCGTCGAACTGAACACCGGGGAGCTGTTTTTT.

The table lists this clone with a count of one. V is TRBV27 and J is TRBJ2-2; perhaps TRBD2 as D (6 bases). The CDR3 runs 15 residues. With 8 bases removed from V and 1 base from J, the gap between germline ends came to 14 bases. Germline-derived CDR1 and CDR2 are MNHEY and SMNVEV (reference sequence). CDR3 loop: CASGTRDLNTGELFF. The CDR3 DNA is TGTGCCAGCGGTACCCGGGACTTGAACACCGGGGAGCTGTTTTTT.

The chain combines TRBV29-1 with TRBJ2-7; D possibly corresponds to TRBD2 (6 bases). Deletions cut 6 bases from V and 6 bases from J, with 18 bases between. CDR1 is SQVTM, CDR2 ANQGSEA, per germline. The CDR3 extends over 13 amino acids. CDR3 in DNA: TGCAGCGTGTCTGGCGGGACGTCTCCCGAGCAGTACTTC. Its protein product is CSVSGGTSPEQYF.

The V call is TRBV19, the J call TRBJ1-1, with D uncertain. Germline CDR1 and CDR2: LNHDA and SQIVND (reference sequence). Trimming took 3 bases from V and 2 from J, leaving 10 bases between them. This CDR3 is built from 14 residues. The CDR3 nucleotides read TGTGCCAGTAGTATCTCCGCAGGAAACACTGAAGCTTTCTTT. Translation: CASSISAGNTEAFF.

The chain links TRBV9 to TRBJ2-1; no clear D. The CDR3 contains 13 residues. The V gene's germline CDR1 is SGDLS and CDR2 YYNGEE. V was clipped by 0 bases and J by 7 bases, with 8 bases between them. The CDR3 coding sequence is TGTGCCAGCAGCGTAGCTCACGGGAATGAGCAGTTCTTC. Its protein is CASSVAHGNEQFF.

V and J are TRBV28 and TRBJ1-2, with D hard to call. Trimming shortened V by 4 bases and J by 8 bases, and 20 bases separated the two germline ends. Germline loops: CDR1 MDHEN, CDR2 SYDVKM. The length of the CDR3 is 15 residues. The CDR3 is CASSSLTGNLRGYTF. DNA for the CDR3: TGTGCCAGCAGTTCCTTGACCGGGAACCTTCGGGGCTACACCTTC.

The sample holds one count of this clone. This chain connects TRBV11-2 to TRBJ2-1; 7 nucleotides match TRBD2. From germline, CDR1 is SGHAT and CDR2 FQNNGV. J was trimmed by 8 bases and V by 11 bases; bases with no gene match: 18. The CDR3 covers 15 residues. The CDR3: CAVQVVGGSADEQFF. CDR3 bases: TGTGCCGTCCAAGTCGTGGGCGGGAGTGCCGATGAGCAGTTCTTC.

Of note for this clone: Distinct nucleotide sequences in the sample also encode this CDR3. The rearrangement links TRBV9 to TRBJ2-7, with TRBD2 as a possible D gene (7 bases). The CDR3 length is 15 residues. Trimming removed 0 bases at V and 0 bases at J, with 10 bases between. Germline V CDR1 and CDR2: SGDLS, YYNGEE. CDR3 region: CASSVVGGPSYEQYF. The CDR3 nucleotides are TGTGCCAGCAGCGTAGTCGGGGGGCCCTCCTACGAGCAGTACTTC.

This clone was recorded once. The J gene is TRBJ2-5, the V gene TRBV29-1; TRBD1 matches 10 bases. The J call may be faulty, since TRBJ2-7 better matches the DNA end. The CDR3 consists of 13 residues. CDR1 is SQVTM and CDR2 is ANQGSEA in the germline V gene. The DNA of the CDR3 is TGCAGCGTTGCGGGGACAGGGGTTTACGAGCAGTACTTC. Translated, it gives CSVAGTGVYEQYF.